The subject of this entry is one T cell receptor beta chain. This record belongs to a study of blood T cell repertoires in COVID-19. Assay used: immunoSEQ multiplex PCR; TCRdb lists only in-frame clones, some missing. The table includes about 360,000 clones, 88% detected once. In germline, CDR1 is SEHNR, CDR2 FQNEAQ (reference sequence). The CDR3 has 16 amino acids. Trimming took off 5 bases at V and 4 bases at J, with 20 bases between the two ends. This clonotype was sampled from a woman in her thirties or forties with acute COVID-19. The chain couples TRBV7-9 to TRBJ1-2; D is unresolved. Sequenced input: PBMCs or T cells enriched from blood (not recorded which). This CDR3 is CASSAVENSLLYGYTF. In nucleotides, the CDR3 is TGTGCCAGCAGCGCCGTCGAGAACAGTCTTCTCTATGGCTACACCTTC.